The T cell receptor (beta chain) under discussion was sequenced for a study of blood T cells in healthy people across ages. At the level of the study: About one barcoded TCR beta cDNA was captured per two T cells.

A second PCR of about 6 to 11 cycles used a sample-barcoded 5' primer and a J-beta primer mix. MiXCR was run by TCRdb on the 5' RACE reads, yielding one entry per CDR3 protein. The table lists around 1,500,000 distinct CDR3 sequences, 42% of them singletons, with under 8% in the top ten. Germline values: CDR1 MGHRA, CDR2 YSYEKL. There are 14 residues in the CDR3. Notes on this clonotype: Antigen specificity is unknown.

Study-wide points: In long-lived donors, naive CD4+ cell counts and diversity exceeded those of aged donors.

The sequenced material came from blood. This sequence was found in a woman aged 18-29 years in good health. V is TRBV4-1 and J is TRBJ2-1; maybe TRBD2 (5 bases). Matching the DNA end better, TRBJ2-7 makes the J call doubtful. The CDR3 bases are TGCGCCAGCGGAGCCGCTAGCTCCTACAATGAGCAGTACTTC. Translation: CASGAASSYNEQYF.